These T cell receptor beta chains were read from a single sample in a study of response to subunit inactivated influenza vaccine. From the RT-PCR reads, TCRdb called clonotypes with MiXCR, one entry per CDR3 protein. The sample lists over 800,000 distinct CDR3 sequences, less than 25% seen once, with roughly 10% in the top ten. This specimen consisted of PBMCs from blood, obtained 5 days after vaccination. Receptor source: a man aged 50 to 60 who received an inactivated influenza vaccine. The CDR3 runs from the conserved cysteine through the conserved F or W. The D gene is left open where the match is weak. Clone size is not always given. Where it is, it says once, few, many or a class for expanded clones.

v_call,j_call,clone_size,d_call,cdr3_aa,cdr3_nt
TRBV11-2,TRBJ2-5,many,.,CASSLDGGLETQYF,TGTGCCAGCAGCTTAGATGGAGGGTTGGAGACCCAGTACTTC
TRBV6-5,TRBJ2-7,many,TRBD1,CASSTDWTGAYEQYF,TGTGCCAGCAGTACCGATTGGACAGGGGCCTACGAGCAGTACTTC
TRBV9,TRBJ2-1,few,TRBD2,CASSVDPSGSLYEQFF,TGTGCCAGCAGCGTAGATCCTAGCGGGAGTCTATATGAGCAGTTCTTC
TRBV6-5,TRBJ2-2,few,TRBD2,CASSYELRLAGVFTGELFF,TGTGCCAGCAGTTACGAACTTCGACTAGCGGGAGTCTTCACCGGGGAGCTGTTTTTT
TRBV28,TRBJ1-2,once,TRBD1,CASRTIGQGNYGYTF,TGTGCCAGCAGAACCATAGGACAGGGGAACTATGGCTACACCTTC
TRBV7-9,TRBJ2-5,.,TRBD2,CASSRTSGKGETQYF,TGTGCCAGCAGCCGGACTAGCGGCAAGGGGGAGACCCAGTACTTC
TRBV6-2/TRBV6-3,TRBJ2-5,.,.,CASSAIGLTGGTQYF,TGTGCCAGCAGTGCGATCGGACTAACCGGGGGGACCCAGTACTTC
TRBV10-3,TRBJ2-5,many,TRBD1,CAIGQGTEETQYF,TGTGCCATCGGACAAGGGACAGAAGAGACCCAGTACTTC
TRBV28,TRBJ2-7,few,.,CASSDRGEQYF,TGTGCCAGCAGTGATAGGGGGGAGCAGTACTTC
TRBV20-1,TRBJ2-3,few,.,CSARGVGGWGTDTQYF,TGCAGTGCTAGAGGTGTGGGGGGTTGGGGCACAGATACGCAGTATTTT
TRBV4-2,TRBJ2-2,.,TRBD1,CASSQIQGAGGELFF,TGTGCCAGCAGCCAAATACAGGGGGCCGGCGGGGAGCTGTTTTTT
TRBV24-1,TRBJ2-5,.,TRBD1,CATSDSGQGQETQYF,TGTGCCACCAGTGATTCCGGACAGGGACAAGAGACCCAGTACTTC